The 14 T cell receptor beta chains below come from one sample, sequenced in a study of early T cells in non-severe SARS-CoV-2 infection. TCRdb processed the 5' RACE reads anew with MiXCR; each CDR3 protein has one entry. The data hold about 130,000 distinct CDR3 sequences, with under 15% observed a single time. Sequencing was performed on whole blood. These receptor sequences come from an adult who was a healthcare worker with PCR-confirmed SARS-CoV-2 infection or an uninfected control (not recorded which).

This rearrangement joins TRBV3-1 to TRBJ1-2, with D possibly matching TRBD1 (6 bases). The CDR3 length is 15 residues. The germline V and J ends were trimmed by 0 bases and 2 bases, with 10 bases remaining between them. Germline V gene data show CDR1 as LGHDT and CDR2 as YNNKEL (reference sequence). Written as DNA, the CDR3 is TGTGCCAGCAGCCAAGATCGGAGGGGGAACTATGGCTACACCTTC. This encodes CASSQDRRGNYGYTF.

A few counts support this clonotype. The CDR3: CASSLEGTGRGYTF. For the CDR3, the DNA is TGTGCCAGCAGCTTAGAGGGGACAGGGCGCGGCTACACCTTC. The V and J genes are TRBV7-9 and TRBJ1-2; 9 nucleotides align to TRBD1. Germline V gives CDR1 SEHNR, CDR2 FQNEAQ (reference sequence). V trimming: 1 base; J trimming: 8 bases; junction bases outside the gene matches: 5. CDR3 size: 14 residues.

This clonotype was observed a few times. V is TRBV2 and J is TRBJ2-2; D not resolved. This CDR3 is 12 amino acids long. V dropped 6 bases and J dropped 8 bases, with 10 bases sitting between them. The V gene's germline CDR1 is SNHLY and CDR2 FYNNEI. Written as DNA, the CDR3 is TGTGCCAGCAGAACCAGCAGGGGGGAGCTGTTTTTT. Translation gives CASRTSRGELFF.

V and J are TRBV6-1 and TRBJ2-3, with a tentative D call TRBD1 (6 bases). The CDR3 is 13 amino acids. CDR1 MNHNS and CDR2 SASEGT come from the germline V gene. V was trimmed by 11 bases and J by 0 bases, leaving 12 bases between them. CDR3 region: CAGRDNSTDTQYF. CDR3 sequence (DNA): TGTGCCGGTCGGGACAATAGCACAGATACGCAGTATTTT.

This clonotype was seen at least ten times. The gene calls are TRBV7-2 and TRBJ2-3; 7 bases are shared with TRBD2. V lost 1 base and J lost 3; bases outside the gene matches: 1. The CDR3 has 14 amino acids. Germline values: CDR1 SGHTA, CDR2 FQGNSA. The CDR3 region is CASSLGTRTDTQYF. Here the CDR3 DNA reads TGTGCCAGCAGCTTAGGGACTAGAACAGATACGCAGTATTTT. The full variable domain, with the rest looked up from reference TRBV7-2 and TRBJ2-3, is GAGVSQSPSNKVTEKGKDVELRCDPISGHTALYWYRQSLGQGLEFLIYFQGNSAPDKSGLPSDRFSAERTGGSVSTLTIQRTQQEDSAVYLCASSLGTRTDTQYFGPGTRLTVL.

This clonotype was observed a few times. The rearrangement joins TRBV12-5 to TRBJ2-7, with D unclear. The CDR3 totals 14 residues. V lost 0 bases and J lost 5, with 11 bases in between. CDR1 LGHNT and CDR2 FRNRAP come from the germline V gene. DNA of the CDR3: TGTGCTAGTGGTTTGGTACAAGGGATCAACGAGCAGTACTTC. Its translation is CASGLVQGINEQYF.

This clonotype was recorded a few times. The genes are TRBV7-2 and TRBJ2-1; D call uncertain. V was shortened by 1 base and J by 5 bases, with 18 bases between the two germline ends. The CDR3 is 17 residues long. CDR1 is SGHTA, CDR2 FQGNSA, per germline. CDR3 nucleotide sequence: TGTGCCAGCAGCTTAGTCCCCTGGAAGCGTGCAGACAATGAGCAGTTCTTC. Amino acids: CASSLVPWKRADNEQFF.

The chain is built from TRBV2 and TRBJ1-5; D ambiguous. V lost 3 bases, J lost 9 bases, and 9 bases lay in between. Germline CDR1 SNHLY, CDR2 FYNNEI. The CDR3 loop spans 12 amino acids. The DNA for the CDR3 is TGTGCCAGCAGTGACGGCGTCCCGCCCCAGCATTTT. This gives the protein CASSDGVPPQHF.

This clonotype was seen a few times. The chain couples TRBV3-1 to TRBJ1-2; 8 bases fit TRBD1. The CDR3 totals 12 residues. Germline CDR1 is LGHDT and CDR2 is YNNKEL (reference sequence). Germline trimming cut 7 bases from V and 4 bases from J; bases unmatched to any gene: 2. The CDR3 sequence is CASTTGAYGYTF. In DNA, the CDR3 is TGTGCCAGCACGACAGGGGCCTATGGCTACACCTTC.

The chain's CDR3 is CASSHFTGELFF. The CDR3 DNA reads TGTGCCAGCAGCCATTTTACCGGGGAGCTGTTTTTT. The chain has TRBV3-1 and TRBJ2-2; D gene unclear. CDR3 length: 12 amino acids. Germline-derived CDR1 and CDR2 are LGHDT and YNNKEL (reference sequence). V was pared by 3 bases and J by 5 bases, with 4 bases between.

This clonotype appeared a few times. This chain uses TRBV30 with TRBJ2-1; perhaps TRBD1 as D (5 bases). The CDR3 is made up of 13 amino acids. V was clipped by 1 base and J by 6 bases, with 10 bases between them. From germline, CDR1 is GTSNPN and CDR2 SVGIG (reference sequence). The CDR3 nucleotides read TGTGCCTGGAGTGAAGACAGCCGCAATGAGCAGTTCTTC. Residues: CAWSEDSRNEQFF.

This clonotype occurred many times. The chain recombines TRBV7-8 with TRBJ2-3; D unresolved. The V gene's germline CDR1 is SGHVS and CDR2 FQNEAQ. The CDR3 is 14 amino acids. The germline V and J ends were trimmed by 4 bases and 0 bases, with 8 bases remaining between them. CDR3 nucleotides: TGTGCCAGCAGCTACATGGCAAGCACAGATACGCAGTATTTT. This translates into CASSYMASTDTQYF.

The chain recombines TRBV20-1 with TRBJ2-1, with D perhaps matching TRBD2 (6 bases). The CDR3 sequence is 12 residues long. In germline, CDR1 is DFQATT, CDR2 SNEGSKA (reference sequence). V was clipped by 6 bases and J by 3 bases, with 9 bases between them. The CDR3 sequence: CSAPEGYNEQFF. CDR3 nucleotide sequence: TGCAGTGCCCCGGAGGGCTACAATGAGCAGTTCTTC.

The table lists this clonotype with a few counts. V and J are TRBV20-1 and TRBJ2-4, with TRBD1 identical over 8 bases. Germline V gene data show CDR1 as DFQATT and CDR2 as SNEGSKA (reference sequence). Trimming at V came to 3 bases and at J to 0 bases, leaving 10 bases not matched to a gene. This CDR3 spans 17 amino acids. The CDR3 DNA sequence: TGCAGTGCTAGGACAGGGGCCTCCATTCTAGCCAAAAACATTCAGTACTTC. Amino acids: CSARTGASILAKNIQYF.